Sequencing of this T cell receptor (beta chain) was carried out in a study of T cells expressing NK-cell markers. Germline V CDR1 and CDR2: SGHAT, FQNNGV. The CDR3 has 16 residues. TCRdb reworked the 5' RACE reads into one entry per CDR3 protein, no DNA. The repertoire table contains about 460,000 distinct CDR3 sequences. The sequence came from a woman aged 45-65 years in good health. This chain uses TRBV11-2 with TRBJ2-5; checking the TCRdb D call of TRBD2 is not possible without DNA. The sample was blood T cells: a sorted CD56 or NKG2C T cell subset, CD4+ or CD8+ T cells, or bulk PBMC T cells (not recorded which). CDR3 loop: CASSSLGRARVETQYF.